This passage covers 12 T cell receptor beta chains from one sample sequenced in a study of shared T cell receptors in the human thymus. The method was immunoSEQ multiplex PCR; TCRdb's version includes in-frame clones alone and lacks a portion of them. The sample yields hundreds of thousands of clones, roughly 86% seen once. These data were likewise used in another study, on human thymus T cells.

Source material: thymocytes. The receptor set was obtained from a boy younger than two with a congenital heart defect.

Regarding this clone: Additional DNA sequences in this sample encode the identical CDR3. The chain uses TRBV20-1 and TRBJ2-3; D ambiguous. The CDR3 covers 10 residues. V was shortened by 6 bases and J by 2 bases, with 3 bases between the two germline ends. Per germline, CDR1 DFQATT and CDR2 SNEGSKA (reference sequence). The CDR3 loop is CSAFTDTQYF. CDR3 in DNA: TGCAGTGCCTTCACAGATACGCAGTATTTT.

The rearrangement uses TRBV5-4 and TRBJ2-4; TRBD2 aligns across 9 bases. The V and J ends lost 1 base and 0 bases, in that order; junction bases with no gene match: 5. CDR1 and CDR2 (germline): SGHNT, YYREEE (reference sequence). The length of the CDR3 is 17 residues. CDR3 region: CASSLSERGVAKNIQYF. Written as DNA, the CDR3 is TGTGCCAGCAGCTTGTCCGAGCGGGGGGTAGCCAAAAACATTCAGTACTTC.

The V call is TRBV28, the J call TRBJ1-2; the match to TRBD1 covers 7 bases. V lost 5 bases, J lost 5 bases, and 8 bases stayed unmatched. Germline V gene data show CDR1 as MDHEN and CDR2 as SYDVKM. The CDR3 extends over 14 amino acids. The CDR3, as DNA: TGTGCCAGCAGTCCCATCCAGGGGGAGTATGGCTACACCTTC. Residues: CASSPIQGEYGYTF.

CDR3 residues: CATSREPPLDSNYGYTF. The CDR3 coding sequence is TGTGCCACCAGCAGAGAGCCCCCCCTGGACAGTAACTATGGCTACACCTTC. The rearrangement links TRBV15 to TRBJ1-2; maybe TRBD1 (6 bases). With 0 bases removed from V and 1 base from J, the gap between germline ends came to 15 bases. The germline V gene has CDR1 LNHNV and CDR2 YYDKDF (reference sequence). The CDR3 has 17 residues. Full variable domain (missing parts from reference TRBV15 and TRBJ1-2): DAMVIQNPRYQVTQFGKPVTLSCSQTLNHNVMYWYQQKSSQAPKLLFHYYDKDFNNEADTPDNFQSRRPNTSFCFLDIRSPGLGDTAMYLCATSREPPLDSNYGYTFGSGTRLTVV.

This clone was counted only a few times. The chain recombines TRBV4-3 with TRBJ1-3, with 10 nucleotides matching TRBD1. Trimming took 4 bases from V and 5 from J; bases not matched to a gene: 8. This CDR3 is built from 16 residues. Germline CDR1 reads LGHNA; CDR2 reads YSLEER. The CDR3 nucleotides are TGCGCCAGCAGCCTCCAAGGACAGGGGGATCGAAACACCATATATTTT. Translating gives CASSLQGQGDRNTIYF.

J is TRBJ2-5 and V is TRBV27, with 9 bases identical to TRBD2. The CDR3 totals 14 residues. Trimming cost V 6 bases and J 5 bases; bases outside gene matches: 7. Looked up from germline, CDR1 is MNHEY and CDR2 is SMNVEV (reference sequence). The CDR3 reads CASSGGRAWETQYF. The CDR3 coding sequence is TGTGCCAGCAGCGGCGGGAGGGCATGGGAGACCCAGTACTTC.

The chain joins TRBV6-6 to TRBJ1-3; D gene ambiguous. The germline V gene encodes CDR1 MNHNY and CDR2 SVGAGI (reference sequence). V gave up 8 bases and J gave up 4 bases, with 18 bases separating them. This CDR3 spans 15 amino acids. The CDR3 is CASASAEGSGNTIYF. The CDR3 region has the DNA TGTGCCAGCGCCAGTGCGGAAGGATCAGGAAACACCATATATTTT.

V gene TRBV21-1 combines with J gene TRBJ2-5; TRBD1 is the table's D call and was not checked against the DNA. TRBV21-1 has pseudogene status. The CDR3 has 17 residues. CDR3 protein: CASSKVGARLAGETQYF. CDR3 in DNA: TGTGCCAGCAGCAAAGTGGGGGCGAGGCTAGCAGGGGAGACCCAGTACTTC.

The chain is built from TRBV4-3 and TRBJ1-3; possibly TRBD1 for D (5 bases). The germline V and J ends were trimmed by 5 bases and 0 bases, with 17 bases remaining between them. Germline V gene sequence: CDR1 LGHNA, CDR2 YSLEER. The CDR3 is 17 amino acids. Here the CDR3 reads CASSTRSHRLSGNTIYF. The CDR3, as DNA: TGCGCCAGCAGCACCCGATCCCACAGGCTCTCTGGAAACACCATATATTTT.

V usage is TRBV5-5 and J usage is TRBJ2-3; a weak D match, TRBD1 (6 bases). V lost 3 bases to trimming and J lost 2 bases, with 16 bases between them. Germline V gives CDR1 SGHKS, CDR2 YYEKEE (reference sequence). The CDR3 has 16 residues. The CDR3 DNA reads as TGTGCCAGCAGCTCGTTCGGGACACTGATCACAGATACGCAGTATTTT. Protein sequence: CASSSFGTLITDTQYF.

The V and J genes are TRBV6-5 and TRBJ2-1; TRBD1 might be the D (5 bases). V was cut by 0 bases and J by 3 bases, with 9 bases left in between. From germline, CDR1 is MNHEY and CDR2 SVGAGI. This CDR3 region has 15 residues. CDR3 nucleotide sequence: TGTGCCAGCAGTTACTCTGGGGCCTACTACAATGAGCAGTTCTTC. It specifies CASSYSGAYYNEQFF.

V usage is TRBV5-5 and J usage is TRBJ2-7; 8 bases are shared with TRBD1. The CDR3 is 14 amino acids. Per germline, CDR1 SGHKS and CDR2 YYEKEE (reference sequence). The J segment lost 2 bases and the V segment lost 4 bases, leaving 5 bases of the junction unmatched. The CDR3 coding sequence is TGTGCCAGCAGCCCGAGGACAGGGCCCTACGAGCAGTACTTC. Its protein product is CASSPRTGPYEQYF.